These T cell receptor beta chains were read from a single sample in a study of shared clonotypes between healthy human individuals. The table came from immunoSEQ multiplex PCR; TCRdb's copy has only in-frame clones and leaves some out. The sample lists 1.5 million to 2.5 million clones, just under 95% occurring once. Sequencing was done on a sample of naive CD8+ T cells sorted from blood. Receptors were obtained from a man in his late teens or twenties in good health. Each CDR3 is given with its conserved first and last residue.

CDR3 | V
CASSQDQWTGGSNEQFF | TRBV4-3
CASSPGLAGEEKYF | TRBV27
CSARRVTEAFF | TRBV20-1
CASSLGGASGSYEQYF | TRBV4-3
CASSQGLADYEQYF | TRBV4-1
CASSYSSGHRSYEQYF | TRBV6-5
CASSLSGVVEPQHF | TRBV27
CASSLVGRGSYNEQFF | TRBV5-1
CASSTFVTSNEQYF | TRBV19
CASSQEQGQGEAFF | TRBV4-1
CASSLAPGTDSYEQYF | TRBV7-9
CASSAATGGIWPLHF | TRBV9
CASSGIPETNEKLFF | TRBV6-1
CASSFTANTEAFF | TRBV13
CASSLSGGGNTQYF | TRBV11-2
CASPLGGPQEAFF | TRBV2
CASTQTTKPYEQYF | TRBV27
CASSLLIVEGDEQFF | TRBV5-5
CASSVAGVSYNEQFF | TRBV9